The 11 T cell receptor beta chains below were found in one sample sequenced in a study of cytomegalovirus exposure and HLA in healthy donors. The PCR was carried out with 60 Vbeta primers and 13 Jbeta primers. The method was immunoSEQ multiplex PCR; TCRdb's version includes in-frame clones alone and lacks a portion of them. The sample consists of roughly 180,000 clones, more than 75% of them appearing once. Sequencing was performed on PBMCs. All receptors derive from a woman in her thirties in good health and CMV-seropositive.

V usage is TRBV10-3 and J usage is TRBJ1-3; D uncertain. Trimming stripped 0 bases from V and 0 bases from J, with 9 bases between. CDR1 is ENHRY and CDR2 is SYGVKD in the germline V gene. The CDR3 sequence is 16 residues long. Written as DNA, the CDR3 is TGTGCCATCAGTGAGTCAACGGGAGTCTCTGGAAACACCATATATTTT. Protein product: CAISESTGVSGNTIYF.

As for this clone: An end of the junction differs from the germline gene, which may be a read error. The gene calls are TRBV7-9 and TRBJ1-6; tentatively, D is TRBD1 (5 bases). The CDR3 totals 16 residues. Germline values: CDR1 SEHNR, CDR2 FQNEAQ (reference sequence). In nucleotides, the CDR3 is TGTTCCAGCAGCCGGGGGTCAAGCTCCTATAATTCACCCCTCCACTTT. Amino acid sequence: CSSSRGSSSYNSPLHF.

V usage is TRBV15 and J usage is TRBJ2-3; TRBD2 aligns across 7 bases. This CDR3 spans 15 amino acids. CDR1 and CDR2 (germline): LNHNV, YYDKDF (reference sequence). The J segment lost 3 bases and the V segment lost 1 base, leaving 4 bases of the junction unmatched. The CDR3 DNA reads TGTGCCACCAGCAGAGTTGGGAGGGGTACAGATACGCAGTATTTT. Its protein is CATSRVGRGTDTQYF.

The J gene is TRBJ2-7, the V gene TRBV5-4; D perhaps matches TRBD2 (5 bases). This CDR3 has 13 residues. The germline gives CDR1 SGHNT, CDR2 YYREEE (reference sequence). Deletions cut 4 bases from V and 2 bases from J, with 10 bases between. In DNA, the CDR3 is TGTGCCAGCAGCCGACCGGGGACCTACGAGCAGTACTTC. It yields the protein CASSRPGTYEQYF.

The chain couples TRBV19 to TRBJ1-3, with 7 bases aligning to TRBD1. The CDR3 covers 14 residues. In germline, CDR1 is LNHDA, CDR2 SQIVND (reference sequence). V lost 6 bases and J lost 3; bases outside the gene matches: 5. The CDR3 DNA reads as TGTGCCAGTAGCGAGGGGGCGCATGGAAACACCATATATTTT. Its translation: CASSEGAHGNTIYF.

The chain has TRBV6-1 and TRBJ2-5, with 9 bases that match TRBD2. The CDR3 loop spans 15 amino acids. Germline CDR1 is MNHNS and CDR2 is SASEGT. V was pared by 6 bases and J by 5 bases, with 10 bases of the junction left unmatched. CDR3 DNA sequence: TGTGCCAGCAGCCCCTTTCGACTAGCGGATGAGACCCAGTACTTC. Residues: CASSPFRLADETQYF.

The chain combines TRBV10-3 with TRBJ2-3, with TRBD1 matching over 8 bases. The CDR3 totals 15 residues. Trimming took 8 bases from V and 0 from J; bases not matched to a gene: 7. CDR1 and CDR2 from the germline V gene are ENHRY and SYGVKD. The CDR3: CAIDDRGSSTDTQYF. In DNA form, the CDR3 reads TGTGCCATCGACGACAGGGGATCTAGCACAGATACGCAGTATTTT.

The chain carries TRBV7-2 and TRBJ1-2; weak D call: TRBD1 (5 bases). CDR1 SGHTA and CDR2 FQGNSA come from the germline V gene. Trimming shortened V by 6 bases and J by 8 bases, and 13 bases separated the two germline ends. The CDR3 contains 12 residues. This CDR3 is CASSRQTMGYTF. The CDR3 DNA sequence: TGTGCCAGCAGTAGACAGACCATGGGCTACACCTTC.

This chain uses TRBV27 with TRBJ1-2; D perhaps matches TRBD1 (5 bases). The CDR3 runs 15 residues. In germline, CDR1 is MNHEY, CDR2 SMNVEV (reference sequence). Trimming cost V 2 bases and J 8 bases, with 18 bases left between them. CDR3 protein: CASSLRREVLGGYTF. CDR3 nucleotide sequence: TGTGCCAGCAGTTTACGCAGGGAGGTCTTGGGAGGCTACACCTTC.

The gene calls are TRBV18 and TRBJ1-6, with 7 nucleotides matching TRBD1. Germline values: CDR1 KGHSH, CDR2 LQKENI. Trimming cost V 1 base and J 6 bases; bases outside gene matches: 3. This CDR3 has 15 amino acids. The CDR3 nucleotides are TGTGCCAGCTCACCACAGGGACAGCTTAATTCACCCCTCCACTTT. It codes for CASSPQGQLNSPLHF.

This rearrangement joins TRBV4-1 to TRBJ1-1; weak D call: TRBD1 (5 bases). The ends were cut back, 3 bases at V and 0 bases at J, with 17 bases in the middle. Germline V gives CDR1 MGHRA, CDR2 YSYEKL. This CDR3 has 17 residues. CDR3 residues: CASSQARGRDLNTEAFF. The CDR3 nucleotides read TGCGCCAGCAGCCAGGCTCGCGGGAGGGACTTGAACACTGAAGCTTTCTTT.